Included here is one T cell receptor (beta chain) sequence, with context. Its matching antigen is unknown. This specimen belongs to a study of T cells in tumors after PD-1 blockade. Study as a whole: Treatment was either pembrolizumab 200 mg every 3 weeks or cemiplimab 350 mg every 2 weeks. During anti-PD-1 treatment, some patients continued daily vismodegib 150 mg.

General study points: Peripheral recruitment is suggested, as some novel exhausted tumor clones were in pre-treatment blood.

The protocol was immunoSEQ multiplex PCR, while the TCRdb copy is restricted to in-frame clones and leaves out a portion. This table holds roughly 25,000 clones, roughly four fifths found once. V lost 5 bases and J 3 bases, leaving 17 bases between the germline ends. Germline values: CDR1 SGHDT, CDR2 YYEEEE. The CDR3 spans 15 residues. Input was about 550 ng to 6,500 ng of genomic DNA from tumor or blood. The sequencing used PBMCs, collected after anti-PD-1 treatment. The chain links TRBV5-6 to TRBJ1-2; D gene unclear. This TCR was recovered from a human donor with basal cell carcinoma. Written as DNA, the CDR3 is TGTGCCAGCAGTCGGACTGCCTCTCGGGACTATGGCTACACCTTC. This encodes CASSRTASRDYGYTF.